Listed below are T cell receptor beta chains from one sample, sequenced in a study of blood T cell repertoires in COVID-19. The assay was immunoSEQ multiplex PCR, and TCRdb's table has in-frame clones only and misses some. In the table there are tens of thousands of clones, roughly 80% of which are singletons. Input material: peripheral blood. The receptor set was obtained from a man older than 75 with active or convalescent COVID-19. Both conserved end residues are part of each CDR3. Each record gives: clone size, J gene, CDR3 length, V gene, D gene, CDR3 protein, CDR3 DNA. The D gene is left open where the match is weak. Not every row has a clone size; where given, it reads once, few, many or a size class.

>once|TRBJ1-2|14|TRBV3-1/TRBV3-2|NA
CASSPTGPREGYTF
TGTGCCAGCAGCCCCACCGGGCCTCGGGAGGGCTACACCTTC
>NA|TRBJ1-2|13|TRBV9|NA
CASRPTGSGGYTF
TGTGCCAGCAGGCCTACAGGGTCAGGGGGCTACACCTTC
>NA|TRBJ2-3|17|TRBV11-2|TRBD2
CASSLEVASGAPDTQYF
TGTGCCAGCAGCTTAGAAGTCGCTAGCGGGGCCCCAGATACGCAGTATTTT
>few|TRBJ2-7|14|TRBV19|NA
CASSIQAQPYEQYF
TGTGCCAGTAGTATCCAAGCACAGCCCTACGAGCAGTACTTC
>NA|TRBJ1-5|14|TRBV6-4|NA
CASSPFRVDQPQHF
TGTGCCAGCAGCCCCTTCAGGGTAGATCAGCCCCAGCATTTT
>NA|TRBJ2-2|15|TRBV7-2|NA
CASSPWAPTYGELFF
TGTGCCAGCAGCCCCTGGGCACCCACCTACGGGGAGCTGTTTTTT
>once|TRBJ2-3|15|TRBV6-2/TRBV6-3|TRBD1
CASSLPGQGADTQYF
TGTGCCAGCAGTCTCCCGGGACAGGGGGCAGATACGCAGTATTTT
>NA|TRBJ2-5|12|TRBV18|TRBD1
CASGTGGETQYF
TGTGCCAGCGGGACAGGGGGTGAGACCCAGTACTTC
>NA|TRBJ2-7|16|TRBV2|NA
CASSEGGSGNGDEQYF
TGTGCCAGCAGTGAAGGCGGGTCTGGGAATGGGGACGAGCAGTACTTC
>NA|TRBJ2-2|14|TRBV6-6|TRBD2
CATLAGAGTGELFF
TGTGCCACATTAGCGGGGGCGGGCACCGGGGAGCTGTTTTTT
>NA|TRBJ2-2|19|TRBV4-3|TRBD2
CASSLRTSGVPRGAGELFF
TGCGCCAGCAGCCTTCGGACTAGCGGGGTCCCCCGGGGGGCCGGGGAGCTGTTTTTT
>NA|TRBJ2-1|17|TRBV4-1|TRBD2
CASSQYIAGGLNNEQFF
TGCGCCAGCAGCCAATACATAGCGGGGGGGCTGAACAATGAGCAGTTCTTC
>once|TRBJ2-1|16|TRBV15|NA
CATSRGRGRVSDEQFF
TGTGCCACCAGCAGGGGGCGGGGTAGGGTGTCCGATGAGCAGTTCTTC
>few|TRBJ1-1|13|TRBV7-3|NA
CASSLLGWTEAFF
TGTGCCAGCAGCTTATTGGGCTGGACTGAAGCTTTCTTT